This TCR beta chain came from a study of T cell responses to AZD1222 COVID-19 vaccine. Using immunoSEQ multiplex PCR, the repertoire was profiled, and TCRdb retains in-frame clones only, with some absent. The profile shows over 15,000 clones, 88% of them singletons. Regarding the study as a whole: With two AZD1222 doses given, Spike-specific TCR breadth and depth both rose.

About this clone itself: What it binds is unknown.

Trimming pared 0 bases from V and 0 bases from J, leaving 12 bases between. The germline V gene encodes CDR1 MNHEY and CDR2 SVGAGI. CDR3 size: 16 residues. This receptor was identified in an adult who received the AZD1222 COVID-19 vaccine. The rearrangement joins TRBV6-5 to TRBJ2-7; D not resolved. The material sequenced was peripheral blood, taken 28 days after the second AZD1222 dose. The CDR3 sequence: CASSYSKWTYSYEQYF. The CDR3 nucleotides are TGTGCCAGCAGTTACTCGAAATGGACCTACTCCTACGAGCAGTACTTC.